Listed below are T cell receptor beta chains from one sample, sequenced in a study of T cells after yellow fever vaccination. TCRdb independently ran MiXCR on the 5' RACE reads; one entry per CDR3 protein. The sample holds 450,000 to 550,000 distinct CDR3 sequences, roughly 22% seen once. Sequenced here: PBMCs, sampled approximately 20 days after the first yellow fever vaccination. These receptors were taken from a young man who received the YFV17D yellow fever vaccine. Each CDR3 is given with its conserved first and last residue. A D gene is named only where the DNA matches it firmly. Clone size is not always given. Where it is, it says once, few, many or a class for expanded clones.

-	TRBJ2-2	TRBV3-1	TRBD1	TGTGCCAGCAAAACAGGGGGCACCCACGGGGAGCTGTTTTTT	CASKTGGTHGELFF
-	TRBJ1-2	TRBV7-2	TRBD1	TGTGCCAGCAGCTTCCGCGGACAGGAGAACTATGGCTACACCTTC	CASSFRGQENYGYTF
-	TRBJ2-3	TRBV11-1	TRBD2	TGTGCCAGCAGCCGGGGGGGAGTTATGCTCGATACGCAGTATTTT	CASSRGGVMLDTQYF
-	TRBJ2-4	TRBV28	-	TGTGCCAGCAGTTCCAGCCTAGCCCCGGGGACCTTGTCCTACATTCAGTACTTC	CASSSSLAPGTLSYIQYF
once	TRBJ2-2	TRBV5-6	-	TGTGCCAGCAGCGCGGCGACCGGGGAGCTGTTTTTT	CASSAATGELFF
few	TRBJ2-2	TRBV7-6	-	TGTGCCAGCAGCTTCCCCGGGGGTAGCACCGGGGAGCTGTTTTTT	CASSFPGGSTGELFF
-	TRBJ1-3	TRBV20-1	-	TGCAGTGCTAGAGGGGACGTAAACACCATATATTTT	CSARGDVNTIYF
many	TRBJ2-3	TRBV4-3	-	TGCGCCAGCAGCCAAGATGGTCGGGGGTATACGCAGTATTTT	CASSQDGRGYTQYF
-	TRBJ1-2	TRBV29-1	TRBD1	TGCAGCGTTGAGGGACAGGGGTATGGCTACACCTTC	CSVEGQGYGYTF
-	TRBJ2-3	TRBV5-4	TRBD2	TGTGCCAGCAGCGTTAGCGGGGGCCCCACAGATACGCAGTATTTT	CASSVSGGPTDTQYF
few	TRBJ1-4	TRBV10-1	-	TGCGCCAGCAGTGCTGGACAGTCATCGAGAAATGAAAAACTGTTTTTT	CASSAGQSSRNEKLFF
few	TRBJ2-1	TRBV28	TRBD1	TGTGCCAGCAGTACCGACAGGGGGCTCTACAATGAGCAGTTCTTC	CASSTDRGLYNEQFF
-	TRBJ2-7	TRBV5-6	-	TGTGCCAGCAGCTTGGGCAGGGGACCCGACCGAATGGGGGTGGAGCAGTACTTC	CASSLGRGPDRMGVEQYF
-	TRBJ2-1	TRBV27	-	TGTGCCAGCAGAGCCTCACTATACAATGAGCAGTTCTTC	CASRASLYNEQFF
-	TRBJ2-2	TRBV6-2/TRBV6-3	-	TGTGCCAGCAGTTACTCTGCAAACGAGAACACCGGGGAGCTGTTTTTT	CASSYSANENTGELFF
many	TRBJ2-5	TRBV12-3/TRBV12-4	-	TGTGCCAGCAGTTTATCAGGGTCCCAAGAGACCCAGTACTTC	CASSLSGSQETQYF
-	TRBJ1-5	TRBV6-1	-	TGTGCCAGTGGAACAGGGAGTAGCAATCAGCCCCAGCATTTT	CASGTGSSNQPQHF
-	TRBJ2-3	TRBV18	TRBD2	TGTGCCAGCTCACCCCGATTGGCAATAGCGGGGGGGCCAGATACGCAGTATTTT	CASSPRLAIAGGPDTQYF
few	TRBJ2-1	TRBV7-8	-	TGTGCCAGCAGCTTGATCGGGGGAGTCAACAATGAGCAGTTCTTC	CASSLIGGVNNEQFF
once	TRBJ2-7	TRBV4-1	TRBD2	TGCGCCAGCAGCCAACCGGGGACTAGCGGGGGGGCCTACGAGCAGTACTTC	CASSQPGTSGGAYEQYF
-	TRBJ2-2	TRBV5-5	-	TGTGCCAGCAGCTTGGACGGCTACACCGGGGAGCTGTTTTTT	CASSLDGYTGELFF
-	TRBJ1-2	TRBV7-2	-	TGTGCCAGCAGCTTGAACGGGCCAGGCGGTGGCTACACCTTC	CASSLNGPGGGYTF
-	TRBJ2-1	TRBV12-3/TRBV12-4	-	TGTGCCAGCAGTTCAGTCTTAAGTAATGAGCAGTTCTTC	CASSSVLSNEQFF
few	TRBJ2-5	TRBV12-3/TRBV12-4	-	TGTGCCAGCAGTAGAAAGGGGCCTGAAGAGACCCAGTACTTC	CASSRKGPEETQYF
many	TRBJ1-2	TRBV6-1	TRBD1	TGTGCCAGCAGAGACTGGGGGACAGGGACAAACTATGGCTACACCTTC	CASRDWGTGTNYGYTF
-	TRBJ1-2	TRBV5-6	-	TGTGCCAGCAGCTTGATGTACTCCCTGAACTATGGCTACACCTTC	CASSLMYSLNYGYTF
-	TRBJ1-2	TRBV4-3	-	TGCGCCAGCAGCCAAGATGGAGGGGCGAGGAATGGCTACACCTTC	CASSQDGGARNGYTF
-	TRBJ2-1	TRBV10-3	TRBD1	TGTGCCATCAGTGAAACCGGACAGGGTAGGGCAAATGAGCAGTTCTTC	CAISETGQGRANEQFF
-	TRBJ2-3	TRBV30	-	TGTGCCTGGAGTCTCCCGGGCAGCACGCATTTT	CAWSLPGSTHF
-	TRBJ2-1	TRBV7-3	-	TGTGCCAGCAGTCGGACCGCTATCGAAAGGGGACGGTTCTTC	CASSRTAIERGRFF
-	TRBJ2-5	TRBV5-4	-	TGTGCCAGCAGCTCCGCTGGGATTGGTGATGAGACCCAGTACTTC	CASSSAGIGDETQYF
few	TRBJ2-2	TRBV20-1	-	TGCAGTGCTAGAACTACCGGCCGGACCGGGGAGCTGTTTTTT	CSARTTGRTGELFF
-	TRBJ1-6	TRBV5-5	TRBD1	TGTGCCAACAGATTCCTACAGGGGTGGCCCCTCCACTTT	CANRFLQGWPLHF
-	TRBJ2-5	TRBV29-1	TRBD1	TGCAGCGCCTTCAGGTCTTGGACAGGCCGAGAGACCCAGTACTTC	CSAFRSWTGRETQYF
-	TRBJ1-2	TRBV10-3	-	TGTGCCATCAGTCACCCGGGACAAGACAACTATGGCTACACCTTC	CAISHPGQDNYGYTF
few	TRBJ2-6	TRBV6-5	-	TGTGCCAGCAGTTCGGTGGGGCCGGGGGCCAACGTCCTGACTTTC	CASSSVGPGANVLTF
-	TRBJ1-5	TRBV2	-	TGTGCCAGCAGTGATGTGGGAGGTCGGGCGGCCCAGCATTTT	CASSDVGGRAAQHF
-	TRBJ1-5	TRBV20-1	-	TGCAGTGCCCCCCGGGCCACCGGGTACAATCAGCCCCAGCATTTT	CSAPRATGYNQPQHF
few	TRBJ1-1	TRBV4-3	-	TGCGCCAGCAGACTTAGAGGGGATTCGGGCACTGAAGCTTTCTTT	CASRLRGDSGTEAFF
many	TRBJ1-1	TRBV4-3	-	TGCGCCAGCAGCCAAGATGGAACCTCTTATGGGGCTTTCTTT	CASSQDGTSYGAFF
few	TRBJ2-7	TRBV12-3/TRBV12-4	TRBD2	TGTGCCAGCAGTTTAAACGCGGGGGTAAACGAGCAGTACTTC	CASSLNAGVNEQYF
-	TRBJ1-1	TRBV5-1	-	TGCGCCAGCAGCTTGGGAAGTGCGGGCACTGAAGCTTTCTTT	CASSLGSAGTEAFF
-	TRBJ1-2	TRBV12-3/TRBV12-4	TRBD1	TGTGCCAGCAGTCTATCTTGGACAGGGGGTAGGGGCTACACCTTC	CASSLSWTGGRGYTF